Shown below are 6 T cell receptor beta chains from a single sample sequenced in a study of early T cells in non-severe SARS-CoV-2 infection. TCRdb re-derived calls from the 5' RACE reads in MiXCR, one entry per CDR3 protein. The sample includes around 94,000 distinct CDR3 sequences, around 14% of them seen just once. Sequencing was done on a sample of whole blood. Receptor source: an adult who was a healthcare worker with PCR-confirmed SARS-CoV-2 infection or an uninfected control (not recorded which).

As concerns this clonotype: A much larger clone differs by one base, so this may be a read error. The chain couples TRBV7-9 to TRBJ2-2; D ambiguous. The CDR3 has 15 amino acids. V lost 5 bases and J lost 1, with 11 bases in between. From germline, CDR1 is SEHNR and CDR2 FQNEAQ (reference sequence). The chain's CDR3 is CASSKGAGNTGELFF. The CDR3 nucleotides are TGTGCCAGCAGCAAAGGCGCAGGGAACACCGGGGAGCTGTTTTTT.

The chain joins TRBV4-1 to TRBJ2-1; possibly TRBD1 or TRBD2 for D (5 bases each). V gave up 1 base and J gave up 2 bases, with 12 bases separating them. Germline V gene lookup returns CDR1 MGHRA and CDR2 YSYEKL. The CDR3 spans 16 residues. The CDR3 coding sequence is TGCGCCAGCAGCCAAGGGGGCGGGCGTACCTACAATGAGCAGTTCTTC. This translates into CASSQGGGRTYNEQFF.

Only a few counts were recorded for this clonotype. This chain uses TRBV7-8 with TRBJ1-1; 7 nucleotides agree with TRBD1. With V trimmed by 5 bases and J by 5 bases, 11 bases remained unmatched. Per the germline V gene, CDR1 is SGHVS and CDR2 is FQNEAQ. The CDR3 totals 15 residues. The CDR3 nucleotides are TGTGCCAGCAGCCCGCAAACACAGGGGAGAACTGAAGCTTTCTTT. Protein sequence: CASSPQTQGRTEAFF.

The chain uses TRBV28 and TRBJ1-1; D remains ambiguous. The CDR3 sequence is 12 residues long. Trimming removed 0 bases from V and 8 bases from J, with 7 bases in between. CDR1 is MDHEN and CDR2 is SYDVKM in the germline V gene. The CDR3 is CASSLWGLEAFF. For the CDR3, the DNA is TGTGCCAGCAGTTTATGGGGCCTCGAAGCTTTCTTT.

The chain employs TRBV20-1 and TRBJ2-1; 8 nucleotides align to TRBD2. This CDR3 comprises 18 residues. V shed 0 bases, J shed 6 bases, and the junction held 16 bases outside the gene matches. Germline-derived CDR1 and CDR2 are DFQATT and SNEGSKA (reference sequence). The CDR3 here is CSARDPTGLAGDINEQFF. CDR3 DNA: TGCAGTGCTAGAGATCCGACAGGCCTAGCGGGCGATATCAATGAGCAGTTCTTC.

CDR3: CASSPSGSYEQYF. CDR3 coding DNA: TGTGCCAGCAGCCCCTCAGGTTCCTACGAGCAGTACTTC. This chain links TRBV7-8 with TRBJ2-7, with D unclear. V lost 5 bases and J lost 1, with 9 bases in between. Germline V gene data show CDR1 as SGHVS and CDR2 as FQNEAQ. The CDR3 sequence is 13 residues long.